This T cell receptor beta chain was captured by sequencing in a study of cytomegalovirus exposure and HLA in healthy donors. Study outcomes and limitations: DRB1 had the most TCR associations and HLA-C the fewest, a later analysis found, with rates varying by HLA locus. Owing to their indistinguishability, certain V segments, notably TRBV6-2 and TRBV6-3, were excluded.

These donors counted as nominally healthy when sampled, but unrecorded immune exposures were likely. Germline V gene lookup returns CDR1 KGHSH and CDR2 LQKENI. The V end lost 3 bases, the J end lost 9 bases, and 12 bases lay between the germline ends. The CDR3 has 13 amino acids. A word on this clone: Its cognate antigen is unknown.

Researchers ran the PCR with 60 Vbeta and 13 Jbeta primers. Repertoires were generated with immunoSEQ multiplex PCR, while TCRdb's copy carries only in-frame clones and drops some. Recorded here are about 190,000 clones; the top ten clones represent roughly 6.7%. The source is a man between 25 and 39 years old in good health and CMV-seronegative. Sequences were obtained from PBMCs. V and J are TRBV18 and TRBJ2-1, with D uncertain. CDR3 residues: CASSPLLRSEQFF. The DNA for the CDR3 is TGTGCCAGCTCACCCTTACTCCGTAGTGAGCAGTTCTTC.